This T cell receptor beta chain was captured in a study of blood T cell repertoires in COVID-19. Study as a whole: The cDNA or gDNA used as material had been derived from T cells, B-cell-depleted T cells, or PBMCs.

Losses at the gene ends were 5 bases for V and 2 bases for J; bases not matched to a gene: 12. CDR3 length equals 17 residues. Germline assignment: CDR1 SEHNR and CDR2 FQNEAQ (reference sequence). TCRdb's table, derived via immunoSEQ multiplex PCR, lists solely in-frame clones and lacks some. This sample carries some 200,000 clones, 70% to 90% of them seen once, and the ten largest clones take about 6%. This TCR was recovered from a man older than 75 with acute or convalescent COVID-19. Source material: peripheral blood. V and J are TRBV7-9 and TRBJ2-4; 7 bases align to TRBD1. The CDR3 protein is CASSRRDRVWTKNIQYF. As DNA, the CDR3 is TGTGCCAGCAGCCGCCGAGACAGGGTATGGACCAAAAACATTCAGTACTTC.